What follows is one T cell receptor beta chain and its context. What it binds is not known. These data are taken from a study of post-analysis software for immune sequencing data. Study outcomes and limitations: The F measure placed samples prepared in the same batch into strongly shared clusters. TRBV segments more frequent in patients than in controls numbered several and included TRBV5-6, TRBV5-1 and TRBV20-1.

Libraries were made from TCR beta cDNA, and they carried unique molecular identifiers. Each sample of roughly 0.9 to 10 million input T cells yielded around 500,000 cDNA molecules, so each molecule approximated one T cell. TCRdb re-analysed the PCR reads in MiXCR, keeping a single row per CDR3 protein. Of hundreds of thousands of distinct CDR3 sequences listed, just under 30% were seen once; the top ten hold 0.56%. Looked up from germline, CDR1 is SGHTA and CDR2 is FQGNSA. The V end lost 1 base, the J end lost 0 bases, and 6 bases lay between the germline ends. The CDR3 contains 14 residues. This sequence originates from a girl aged 10 to 17 with multiple sclerosis. Sequenced: blood. The chain joins TRBV7-2 to TRBJ1-1; unclear D gene. CDR3 loop: CASSLDAVNTEAFF. The CDR3 DNA sequence: TGTGCCAGCAGCTTAGACGCGGTGAACACTGAAGCTTTCTTT.